This section outlines one TCR beta chain sequence together with its context. The junction departs from germline at one end; a sequencing error may be responsible. This specimen comes from a study of OX40 agonist ivuxolimab in advanced cancers. Germline CDR1 reads SGHVS; CDR2 reads FQNEAQ. The CDR3 spans 10 residues. Generated by immunoSEQ multiplex PCR, the TCRdb table keeps only in-frame clones and is missing some. Of about 19,000 clones in the sample, approximately 80% were seen once. This chain joins TRBV7-8 and TRBJ2-7; D is undetermined. The sequencing here drew on CD4+ or CD8+ T cells sorted from blood, taken in a trial of the OX40 agonist ivuxolimab. The source is an adult with an advanced solid tumor such as melanoma, head and neck, liver or kidney cancer. CDR3 residues: CASSIQTKHF. The CDR3, as DNA: TGTGCCAGCAGCATCCAGACAAAGCACTTC.